What follows describes a single T cell receptor (delta chain). No cognate antigen has been identified for it. It has no much larger one-base neighbor in the sample; base qualities were not kept. Fetal thymuses were obtained in Singapore from elective pregnancy terminations carried out for socio-psychological reasons at roughly 14 to 22 weeks estimated gestational age. All fetuses were judged structurally normal by ultrasound before termination and by gross morphological examination afterwards. Thymocytes were stained with Zombie NIR viability dye plus antibodies to CD3 (UCHT1), TCRgammadelta (11F2), TCRVgamma9 (IMMU360) and TCRVdelta2 (IMMU389). Bulk TRD and TRG CDR3 repertoires were produced separately from sorted Vgamma9Vdelta2 and nonVgamma9Vdelta2 gammadelta thymocytes taken from human fetal and pediatric thymuses. Thymic cell suspensions from fetal and post-natal thymuses were prepared as previously described. NonVgamma9Vdelta2 thymocytes were sorted as CD3+ gammadeltaTCR+ cells lacking the Vgamma9+Vdelta2+ phenotype. A FACS Aria III cell sorter (BD Biosciences) was used for cell sorting.

CDR3 length: 17 amino acids, cysteine to phenylalanine. Just the 51-base CDR3 DNA is kept, in frame starting at base 1. From a lookup of the germline V gene, CDR1 and CDR2 are GEAIGNYY and EKD. V loses 0 bases of germline sequence and J loses 0 bases, and the interval between the two ends is 8 bases. These data originate in a study of fetal and pediatric gammadelta thymocytes (dated by TCRdb to 2022 to 2024). Context from the whole study: Previously published data and newly generated, unpublished data were combined in the bulk gammadelta thymocyte repertoires, which were used to strengthen a single-cell study of gammadelta thymocyte development. Bulk gammadelta thymocyte repertoires combined previously published data (refs 27,28) with unpublished data. Bulk TCR repertoire data were added to increase subject numbers and strengthen the CDR3 publicity analysis. A total of about 10 subjects, comprising 3 fetal thymus donors and 7 pediatric thymus donors, were covered by the bulk gammadelta thymocyte repertoire set.

For sequencing, an Illumina MiSeq was employed. Per the authors' processing: To analyze publicity, the Vgamma9Vdelta2 and nonVgamma9Vdelta2 bulk CDR3 files from each subject were merged so that every subject had one combined repertoire. CDR3 publicity was given a score from 0 to 19 by checking each amino acid sequence across 9 single-cell datasets and some 10 bulk repertoires with base R and dplyr. In TCRdb, clones were called once more from the public reads by CATT, and rows of identical DNA were later combined. TCRdb assigned the V and J calls; the authors' analysis was not used. The sample table records around 1,400 delta-chain clones; about 9.5% of these occur just once. Of the sample, about an eighth is held by the ten largest clones. What the work shows at the level of the full study, not this receptor alone: Compared with post-natal repertoires, fetal gammadelta thymocyte repertoires had previously been reported to be enriched for TRDV2, TRGV8 and TRGV9 usage, low N additions and public CDR3s.

The TCR sequence derives from a human fetus. Sequenced input: non-Vgamma9Vdelta2 gamma-delta T cells from the thymus. The cell subset or site label corresponds to: CD3+gammadeltaTCR+ thymocytes not co-expressing Vgamma9 and Vdelta2. The sequence links TRDV2 to TRDJ3, and perhaps TRDD3 as D gene, on 5 matching bases. The CDR3 loop reads CACDTEGSSWDTRQMFF. The nucleotide sequence is TGTGCCTGTGACACCGAGGGGAGCTCCTGGGACACCCGACAGATGTTTTTC.